This T cell receptor beta chain was identified in a study of CD8 T cells in Susac syndrome. CDR1 SGHNT and CDR2 YYREEE come from the germline V gene (reference sequence). The CDR3 loop spans 17 amino acids. The V end was cut by 3 bases, the J end by 1 base, with 19 bases between. RNA amounts of about 0.45 to 1 ug underwent reverse transcription with random hexamers. Amplification of TCR beta CDR3 used immunoSEQ multiplex PCR across 54 Vbeta and 13 Jbeta. TCRdb reprocessed the immunoSEQ multiplex PCR reads with MiXCR, giving one entry per CDR3 protein. This sample has over 100,000 distinct CDR3 sequences; about 96% occur once, and the top ten carry about 0.095%. Matching for age and sex applied to the controls, who were healthy donors.

The sequencing sample was made of CD4+ T cells from PBMCs. The chain uses TRBV5-4 and TRBJ2-5, with D perhaps being TRBD1 or TRBD2 (5 bases each). The sequence was collected from a human donor in good health. CDR3 nucleotide sequence: TGTGCCAGCAGCTCCGCCACGAATGGGGGTACCCAAGAGACCCAGTACTTC. Translating it yields CASSSATNGGTQETQYF.